These 21 T cell receptor beta chains were sequenced from one sample in a study of blood T cell repertoires in COVID-19. Repertoires were generated with immunoSEQ multiplex PCR, while TCRdb's copy carries only in-frame clones and drops some. The sample has some 300,000 clones, approximately 86% seen once. The specimen sequenced was peripheral blood. Receptor source: a woman in her seventies with COVID-19, enrolled during active disease.

The chain is built from TRBV11-3 and TRBJ2-1; 9 bases align to TRBD2. In germline, CDR1 is SGHNT, CDR2 YENEEA. CDR3 length: 15 amino acids. V was pared by 0 bases and J by 7 bases, with 4 bases of the junction left unmatched. The CDR3 loop is CASSLESGGRNEQFF. The CDR3 DNA sequence: TGTGCCAGCAGCTTAGAAAGCGGGGGGAGAAATGAGCAGTTCTTC.

The chain uses TRBV27 and TRBJ1-2, with D possibly matching TRBD1 (5 bases). The CDR3 contains 15 residues. Germline CDR1 MNHEY, CDR2 SMNVEV (reference sequence). V lost 1 base and J lost 1, with 10 bases in between. This CDR3 reads CASSLYTGFNYGYTF. The CDR3 DNA is TGTGCCAGCAGTTTATACACAGGTTTTAACTATGGCTACACCTTC.

This clone has only one observation. The chain employs TRBV3-1 (or the pseudogene TRBV3-2) and TRBJ2-3, with a weak D call TRBD2 (6 bases). The CDR3 runs to 12 residues. V lost 4 bases, J lost 15 bases, and 17 bases lay in between. Germline V CDR1 and CDR2: LGHDT, YNNKEL (reference sequence). CDR3 protein: CASSPGWGVGYF. The CDR3, as DNA: TGTGCCAGCAGCCCCGGATGGGGGGTGGGATATTTT.

This chain uses TRBV27 with TRBJ2-3, with TRBD2 matching 14 bases. CDR3 size: 17 residues. CDR1 is MNHEY, CDR2 SMNVEV, per germline (reference sequence). After removal of 6 bases from V and 4 bases from J, the junction contained 9 bases not matched to a gene. The CDR3 here is CASSRRTSGGPSDTQYF. The DNA for the CDR3 is TGTGCCAGCAGCCGCCGGACTAGCGGGGGGCCTTCAGATACGCAGTATTTT.

This chain joins TRBV10-2 and TRBJ1-1; D is ambiguous. Trimming pared 0 bases from V and 5 bases from J, leaving 13 bases between. Per the germline V gene, CDR1 is WSHSY and CDR2 is SAAADI. The CDR3 extends over 15 amino acids. The CDR3 sequence is CASSESAGVGTEAFF. The CDR3 coding sequence is TGCGCCAGCAGTGAGTCTGCCGGGGTTGGAACTGAAGCTTTCTTT.

This chain's CDR3 is CASKETSVTNEQFF. The DNA for the CDR3 is TGTGCCAGCAAGGAGACTAGCGTTACCAATGAGCAGTTCTTC. The J gene is TRBJ2-1, the V gene TRBV2; TRBD2 matches at 8 bases. Trimming removed 7 bases from V and 6 bases from J; junction bases left unmatched: 8. CDR3 size: 14 residues. Germline V CDR1 and CDR2: SNHLY, FYNNEI.

This clone was counted a single time. This chain uses TRBV18 with TRBJ1-4, with D possibly matching TRBD1 (6 bases). CDR3 length equals 13 residues. Trimming shortened V by 5 bases and J by 8 bases, and 12 bases separated the two germline ends. Germline V lookup: CDR1 KGHSH, CDR2 LQKENI. CDR3 coding DNA: TGTGCCAGCTCAACTGGACAGAGGGAAAAACTGTTTTTT. Translation: CASSTGQREKLFF.

J is TRBJ1-1 and V is TRBV6-1; D is ambiguous. The CDR3 runs to 12 residues. V lost 0 bases, J lost 12 bases, and 11 bases lay in between. CDR1 and CDR2 (germline): MNHNS, SASEGT. The CDR3 region has the DNA TGTGCCAGCAGTGAAGCGAGGCTCGGGACTTTCTTT. Translation: CASSEARLGTFF.

The CDR3 sequence: CASSPDMGPIEQYF. DNA for the CDR3: TGCGCCAGCAGCCCGGACATGGGTCCGATTGAGCAGTACTTC. The rearrangement links TRBV5-1 to TRBJ2-7, with a possible D match to TRBD1 (5 bases). CDR3 size: 14 residues. Trimming left V 4 bases short and J 7 bases short, with 18 bases between. Germline assignment: CDR1 SGHRS and CDR2 YFSETQ.

The chain carries TRBV2 and TRBJ1-1; weak D call: TRBD1 (5 bases). Germline CDR1 is SNHLY and CDR2 is FYNNEI. The CDR3 length is 15 residues. Between the trimmed V and J ends, which lost 5 bases and 1 base, there was a span of 14 bases. The CDR3 sequence: CASSTGRGKNTEAFF. The CDR3 bases are TGTGCCAGCAGTACGGGGAGGGGTAAGAACACTGAAGCTTTCTTT.

The chain links TRBV5-1 to TRBJ2-1, with a weak D call TRBD1 (6 bases). Germline loops: CDR1 SGHRS, CDR2 YFSETQ. The V and J ends lost 2 bases and 5 bases respectively, with 14 bases between them. This CDR3 is 15 amino acids long. The CDR3 protein is CASSLQGVGNNEQFF. The CDR3 nucleotides are TGCGCCAGCAGCTTACAGGGTGTAGGGAACAATGAGCAGTTCTTC.

The V and J genes are TRBV19 and TRBJ2-3; D gene uncertain. Trimming took off 4 bases at V and 1 base at J, with 9 bases between the two ends. Germline lookup yields CDR1 LNHDA and CDR2 SQIVND (reference sequence). The CDR3 has 14 residues. The CDR3 is CASSTPPGTDTQYF. CDR3 coding DNA: TGTGCCAGTAGTACCCCCCCAGGCACAGATACGCAGTATTTT.

The genes are TRBV6-5 and TRBJ1-6; 8 positions match TRBD1. CDR1 MNHEY and CDR2 SVGAGI come from the germline V gene. J lost 7 bases, V lost 6 bases, and 5 bases had no gene match. CDR3 size: 14 residues. CDR3 DNA: TGTGCCAGCAGCCGGGACAGGAAAAATTCACCCCTCCACTTT. Protein: CASSRDRKNSPLHF.

The rearrangement joins TRBV6-5 to TRBJ1-3, with 9 bases lining up with TRBD1. The germline gives CDR1 MNHEY, CDR2 SVGAGI. The CDR3 contains 15 residues. After removal of 6 bases from V and 4 bases from J, the junction contained 7 bases not matched to a gene. CDR3 sequence: CASSSTGGLGNTIYF. The CDR3 DNA is TGTGCCAGCAGCTCCACAGGGGGCTTGGGAAACACCATATATTTT.

The gene calls are TRBV7-9 and TRBJ2-3, with 7 bases that match TRBD1. Germline V CDR1 and CDR2: SEHNR, FQNEAQ (reference sequence). The CDR3 spans 17 residues. The ends lost 4 bases at V and 3 bases at J; junction bases unmatched: 13. The CDR3 region is CASSSHVRQGTTDTQYF. The DNA for the CDR3 is TGTGCCAGCAGCTCGCACGTGAGACAGGGTACGACAGATACGCAGTATTTT.

V is TRBV5-4 and J is TRBJ2-7, with 9 bases matching TRBD2. Germline loops: CDR1 SGHNT, CDR2 YYREEE (reference sequence). The J segment lost 3 bases and the V segment lost 0 bases, leaving 10 bases of the junction unmatched. The CDR3 extends over 17 amino acids. The CDR3 sequence is CASSLGVAGDGLYEQYF. The CDR3 DNA reads as TGTGCCAGCAGCTTGGGGGTAGCGGGGGATGGCCTCTACGAGCAGTACTTC.

The rearrangement links TRBV9 to TRBJ2-7; D is undetermined. This CDR3 contains 14 residues. V was trimmed by 2 bases and J by 1 base, leaving 10 bases between them. Germline assignment: CDR1 SGDLS and CDR2 YYNGEE. CDR3 protein: CASSVAHNSYEQYF. DNA of the CDR3: TGTGCCAGCAGCGTGGCTCACAATTCCTACGAGCAGTACTTC.

This clone has a handful of counts. The V and J genes are TRBV18 and TRBJ2-1; possible D gene TRBD1, 5 bases. The CDR3 runs 20 residues. The V and J ends lost 6 bases and 0 bases respectively, with 27 bases between them. From germline, CDR1 is KGHSH and CDR2 LQKENI. The CDR3 DNA is TGTGCCAGCTCCCACCTTATATCAGGGTCGGCATCGAGCTCCTACAATGAGCAGTTCTTC. It is translated as CASSHLISGSASSSYNEQFF.

The rearrangement joins TRBV4-3 to TRBJ2-5; the match to TRBD1 covers 9 bases. With 5 bases clipped from V and 5 bases from J, the junction kept 9 bases outside the gene matches. Germline V gives CDR1 LGHNA, CDR2 YSLEER. The CDR3 totals 15 residues. The CDR3 protein is CASSGERTGDETQYF. CDR3 sequence (DNA): TGCGCCAGCAGCGGAGAGAGGACAGGGGACGAGACCCAGTACTTC.

J is TRBJ2-7 and V is TRBV9; D perhaps matches TRBD2 (5 bases). There are 15 residues in the CDR3. The germline V gene has CDR1 SGDLS and CDR2 YYNGEE. V dropped 0 bases and J dropped 5 bases, with 15 bases sitting between them. CDR3 sequence (DNA): TGTGCCAGCAGCGTAGAACACGGGGAGTTGGACGAGCAGTACTTC. This gives the protein CASSVEHGELDEQYF. Using reference TRBV9 and TRBJ2-7 for the parts outside the CDR3, the full variable domain is DSGVTQTPKHLITATGQRVTLRCSPRSGDLSVYWYQQSLDQGLQFLIQYYNGEERAKGNILERFSAQQFPDLHSELNLSSLELGDSALYFCASSVEHGELDEQYFGPGTRLTVT.

This clone came up a few times. The chain joins TRBV19 to TRBJ1-1; D gene ambiguous. This CDR3 contains 14 residues. The V and J ends lost 4 bases and 3 bases respectively, with 12 bases between them. Germline V gene sequence: CDR1 LNHDA, CDR2 SQIVND (reference sequence). In DNA, the CDR3 is TGTGCCAGTAGTACGGGGTATTGGGACACTGAAGCTTTCTTT. Encoded protein: CASSTGYWDTEAFF.